This is a list of T cell receptor beta chains from one sample in a study of T cells in Graves' hyperthyroidism and ophthalmopathy. TCRdb reanalysed the multiplex PCR reads using MiXCR and keeps one entry per CDR3 protein. The sample contains over 700,000 distinct CDR3 sequences, around 20% of which appear only once. Sample: blood. The receptors were sampled from a woman in her forties or fifties with Graves' hyperthyroidism that later progressed to Graves' ophthalmopathy. Both conserved end residues are part of each CDR3. Fields, in order: clone size, CDR3 length, J gene, D gene, V gene, CDR3 protein, CDR3 DNA. A D gene is named only where the DNA matches it firmly. Some rows have no size entry. The others give once, few or many, or a class for an expanded clone.

many | 19 | TRBJ2-1 | TRBD2 | TRBV20-1 | CSAKTNGLAGGSSYNEQFF | TGCAGTGCCAAAACGAATGGACTAGCGGGGGGTAGCTCCTACAATGAGCAGTTCTTC
NA | 16 | TRBJ2-7 | TRBD2 | TRBV4-1 | CASSQATGGRYYEQYF | TGCGCCAGCAGCCAAGCGACGGGGGGGAGATACTACGAGCAGTACTTC
many | 15 | TRBJ1-5 | NA | TRBV7-2 | CASSLVTGQNQPQHF | TGTGCCAGCAGCTTAGTAACAGGGCAGAATCAGCCCCAGCATTTT
NA | 15 | TRBJ2-3 | NA | TRBV20-1 | CSARGPRPFTDTQYF | TGCAGTGCTAGAGGGCCTAGACCTTTCACAGATACGCAGTATTTT
NA | 14 | TRBJ2-2 | NA | TRBV7-6 | CASSWLDPSGELFF | TGTGCCAGCAGCTGGTTGGACCCATCCGGGGAGCTGTTTTTT
many | 13 | TRBJ2-7 | NA | TRBV5-6 | CASSLDLGGEQYF | TGTGCCAGCAGCTTGGACCTAGGAGGAGAGCAGTACTTC
many | 15 | TRBJ1-1 | TRBD1 | TRBV27 | CASSSTGQRYTEAFF | TGTGCCAGCAGTAGTACGGGACAGCGGTACACTGAAGCTTTCTTT
NA | 19 | TRBJ2-2 | TRBD1 | TRBV9 | CASSVSKRAGTGKTGELFF | TGTGCCAGCAGCGTAAGTAAAAGAGCCGGGACAGGGAAGACCGGGGAGCTGTTTTTT
few | 14 | TRBJ2-7 | NA | TRBV19 | CASSLVGYAYEQYF | TGTGCCAGTAGTTTGGTGGGGTACGCCTACGAGCAGTACTTC
NA | 14 | TRBJ2-7 | NA | TRBV27 | CASSSTGIGDEQYF | TGTGCCAGCAGTTCTACAGGGATTGGCGACGAGCAGTACTTC
many | 13 | TRBJ1-2 | NA | TRBV3-1 | CASSQARRGSYTF | TGTGCCAGCAGCCAAGCCCGGCGCGGCAGCTACACCTTC
many | 17 | TRBJ2-3 | TRBD2 | TRBV6-1 | CASSHVTSGGRSDTQYF | TGTGCCAGCAGTCACGTTACCTCGGGGGGGAGGTCAGATACGCAGTATTTT
few | 16 | TRBJ1-2 | TRBD1 | TRBV18 | CASSPPGGQGGDGYTF | TGTGCCAGCTCACCACCGGGTGGACAGGGCGGGGATGGCTACACCTTC
NA | 13 | TRBJ2-1 | NA | TRBV24-1 | CATSDHGYNEQFF | TGTGCCACCAGTGACCACGGATACAATGAGCAGTTCTTC
NA | 16 | TRBJ1-1 | NA | TRBV4-1 | CASSSYLDSPNTEAFF | TGCGCCAGCAGCTCATATCTCGACAGTCCGAACACTGAAGCTTTCTTT
NA | 14 | TRBJ1-4 | TRBD1 | TRBV6-2/TRBV6-3 | CASRLQGAFEKLFF | TGTGCCAGCAGACTACAGGGGGCTTTTGAAAAACTGTTTTTT
NA | 14 | TRBJ2-1 | NA | TRBV18 | CASSELTTYNEQFF | TGTGCCAGCTCGGAACTGACGACCTACAATGAGCAGTTCTTC
NA | 15 | TRBJ1-3 | NA | TRBV2 | CASSEGSRARNTIYF | TGTGCCAGCAGTGAGGGAAGCAGGGCCAGAAACACCATATATTTT
NA | 11 | TRBJ1-2 | NA | TRBV2 | CASSELEGYTF | TGTGCCAGCAGTGAATTGGAAGGCTACACCTTC
NA | 13 | TRBJ2-7 | TRBD1 | TRBV6-1 | CASWTGGIYEQYF | TGTGCCAGCTGGACAGGGGGTATCTACGAGCAGTACTTC
NA | 18 | TRBJ1-4 | TRBD1 | TRBV4-1 | CASSQGIRDRGRGEKLFF | TGCGCCAGCAGCCAAGGAATCCGGGACAGGGGCCGTGGTGAAAAACTGTTTTTT
few | 11 | TRBJ2-5 | NA | TRBV7-2 | CASSAKETQYF | TGTGCCAGCAGCGCCAAGGAGACCCAGTACTTC
many | 13 | TRBJ2-2 | NA | TRBV30 | CAWDLGGAGELFF | TGTGCCTGGGACCTCGGGGGAGCCGGGGAGCTGTTTTTT
few | 15 | TRBJ2-7 | NA | TRBV5-6 | CASSFGPGPSYEQYF | TGTGCCAGCAGCTTTGGTCCTGGGCCCTCCTACGAGCAGTACTTC
few | 15 | TRBJ1-6 | NA | TRBV7-2 | CASSYDTRGHSPLHF | TGTGCCAGCAGCTACGACACACGGGGGCATTCACCCCTCCACTTT
many | 15 | TRBJ1-5 | NA | TRBV20-1 | CSAMGTTYSNQPQHF | TGCAGTGCTATGGGGACAACGTATAGCAATCAGCCCCAGCATTTT
NA | 15 | TRBJ1-1 | NA | TRBV7-6 | CASSPSQGGNTEAFF | TGTGCCAGCAGTCCCTCGCAGGGAGGAAACACTGAAGCTTTCTTT
few | 15 | TRBJ1-2 | TRBD1 | TRBV5-4 | CASRMETGGANGYTF | TGTGCCAGCAGAATGGAGACAGGGGGCGCGAATGGCTACACCTTC
many | 16 | TRBJ2-3 | TRBD2 | TRBV7-9 | CASNLLAGGGTDTQYF | TGTGCCAGCAACCTACTAGCGGGGGGTGGCACAGATACGCAGTATTTT
few | 15 | TRBJ1-2 | NA | TRBV15 | CATSSLREGSYGYTF | TGTGCCACCAGCAGCCTAAGGGAAGGGAGCTATGGCTACACCTTC
many | 14 | TRBJ2-7 | TRBD2 | TRBV27 | CASSEAGVYYEQYF | TGTGCCAGCAGCGAAGCGGGGGTTTACTACGAGCAGTACTTC
NA | 15 | TRBJ1-3 | TRBD1 | TRBV27 | CASSWTGASGNTIYF | TGTGCCAGCAGTTGGACAGGGGCCTCTGGAAACACCATATATTTT
many | 16 | TRBJ2-3 | NA | TRBV3-1 | CASSQGPVGGTDTQYF | TGTGCCAGCAGCCAAGGTCCAGTCGGGGGAACAGATACGCAGTATTTT
few | 16 | TRBJ2-5 | NA | TRBV2 | CASSEIVTFRAETQYF | TGTGCCAGCAGTGAGATCGTGACTTTCAGGGCAGAGACCCAGTACTTC
NA | 15 | TRBJ1-5 | NA | TRBV4-1 | CASSQVGGVNQPQHF | TGCGCCAGCAGCCAAGTAGGGGGGGTCAATCAGCCCCAGCATTTT
many | 14 | TRBJ2-1 | NA | TRBV2 | CASKRRVSYNEQFF | TGTGCCAGCAAAAGGCGGGTTTCCTACAATGAGCAGTTCTTC
many | 14 | TRBJ2-1 | NA | TRBV3-1 | CASSPKLDYNEQFF | TGTGCCAGCAGCCCAAAACTAGACTACAATGAGCAGTTCTTC
NA | 15 | TRBJ2-5 | NA | TRBV6-6 | CASSYSSGLVETQYF | TGTGCCAGCAGTTACTCGTCAGGGTTAGTGGAGACCCAGTACTTC
NA | 16 | TRBJ2-2 | NA | TRBV12-3/TRBV12-4 | CASSSSSGAPHRELFF | TGTGCCAGCAGTTCTTCTTCCGGGGCACCCCACCGGGAGCTGTTTTTT
few | 15 | TRBJ1-6 | NA | TRBV12-3/TRBV12-4 | CASSRVRAGNSPLHF | TGTGCCAGCAGCCGGGTAAGAGCCGGTAATTCACCCCTCCACTTT
many | 13 | TRBJ2-7 | NA | TRBV7-9 | CASSPLGVHEQYF | TGTGCCAGCAGCCCGCTGGGAGTCCACGAGCAGTACTTC
few | 14 | TRBJ1-5 | NA | TRBV20-1 | CSVGEKGGNQPQHF | TGCAGCGTCGGTGAGAAGGGCGGCAATCAGCCCCAGCATTTT
NA | 16 | TRBJ1-4 | NA | TRBV27 | CASSLRNRETNEKLFF | TGTGCCAGCAGTTTAAGGAACAGGGAAACTAATGAAAAACTGTTTTTT
few | 14 | TRBJ2-5 | NA | TRBV6-2/TRBV6-3 | CASSDGPAPGTQYF | TGTGCCAGCAGCGATGGGCCCGCCCCAGGGACCCAGTACTTC
few | 16 | TRBJ1-2 | TRBD1 | TRBV30 | CAWSVRDRGPHYGYTF | TGTGCCTGGAGTGTTCGGGACAGGGGGCCTCACTATGGCTACACCTTC
many | 14 | TRBJ2-7 | NA | TRBV27 | CASSLRQASYEQYF | TGTGCCAGCAGTTTAAGACAGGCCTCCTACGAGCAGTACTTC
few | 18 | TRBJ2-1 | NA | TRBV5-1 | CASSLTVRLAGPYNEQFF | TGCGCCAGCAGCTTGACGGTTCGGCTAGCTGGCCCCTACAATGAGCAGTTCTTC
few | 16 | TRBJ1-4 | NA | TRBV7-9 | CASSSRRGGANEKLFF | TGTGCCAGCAGCTCAAGACGTGGAGGGGCTAATGAAAAACTGTTTTTT
many | 14 | TRBJ1-5 | TRBD1 | TRBV20-1 | CSATWDRGDQPQHF | TGCAGTGCTACCTGGGACAGGGGGGATCAGCCCCAGCATTTT
many | 16 | TRBJ1-5 | NA | TRBV5-1 | CASSLGTDLSNQPQHF | TGCGCCAGCAGCTTGGGGACAGACCTTAGCAATCAGCCCCAGCATTTT
NA | 10 | TRBJ2-7 | NA | TRBV2 | CASSAEGQYF | TGTGCCAGCAGCGCCGAGGGGCAGTACTTC
NA | 15 | TRBJ1-4 | NA | TRBV27 | CASRNGLSTNEKLFF | TGTGCCAGCCGAAACGGACTCTCAACTAATGAAAAACTGTTTTTT
NA | 16 | TRBJ2-5 | TRBD1 | TRBV5-6 | CASTPVGTGLQETQYF | TGTGCCAGCACTCCGGTAGGGACAGGCCTCCAAGAGACCCAGTACTTC
NA | 16 | TRBJ1-5 | NA | TRBV2 | CASIGIGGRGNQPQHF | TGTGCCAGCATTGGGATTGGGGGTAGGGGCAATCAGCCCCAGCATTTT
NA | 16 | TRBJ2-1 | TRBD2 | TRBV11-2 | CASSHYLAEKINEQFF | TGTGCCAGCAGTCATTACCTAGCGGAGAAGATTAATGAGCAGTTCTTC
few | 15 | TRBJ1-5 | NA | TRBV7-8 | CASSLVRGGNQPQHF | TGTGCCAGCAGCTTAGTCAGGGGTGGCAATCAGCCCCAGCATTTT
few | 18 | TRBJ1-5 | NA | TRBV19 | CASSIFTGTPYSNQPQHF | TGTGCCAGTAGTATTTTTACAGGGACACCTTATAGCAATCAGCCCCAGCATTTT
many | 13 | TRBJ1-1 | NA | TRBV6-1 | CASSDEGDTEAFF | TGTGCCAGCAGTGACGAGGGAGACACTGAAGCTTTCTTT
NA | 16 | TRBJ1-2 | NA | TRBV10-1 | CASSESLSETFYGYTF | TGCGCCAGCAGTGAGTCATTGTCGGAGACCTTCTATGGCTACACCTTC